This T cell receptor (beta chain) was documented in a study of T cells after yellow fever vaccination. Turning to the study itself: The authors prepared low-cell-number fractions using SMART-Seq v4 Ultra Low Input. Study conclusions and caveats: By day 5 rather than day 15, the secondary response had peaked, though it was weaker. The study re-detected most primary-vaccination clones after the booster (approximately 96% CD4, around 89% CD8).

They built TCR cDNA with 5'RACE template switching, a step that put in a universal primer site and UMIs. MiXCR, applied by TCRdb to the 5' RACE reads, yields one record per CDR3 protein. The sample shows 500,000 to 550,000 distinct CDR3 sequences, 20% to 25% of them seen only once. Of note for this clonotype: The antigen is not known.

The sample consisted of PBMCs, taken more than 20 days after the first yellow fever vaccination. The receptor comes from a man aged 18 to 35 who received the YFV17D yellow fever vaccine.

The CDR3 loop is CASSDWKDVSGANVLTF. CDR3 in DNA: TGTGCCAGCAGTGACTGGAAGGATGTCTCTGGGGCCAACGTCCTGACTTTC. The chain carries TRBV25-1 and TRBJ2-6; no clear D gene. Germline V gives CDR1 MGHDK, CDR2 SYGVNS. Trimming took 3 bases from V and 0 from J, leaving 12 bases between them. This CDR3 is built from 17 residues.